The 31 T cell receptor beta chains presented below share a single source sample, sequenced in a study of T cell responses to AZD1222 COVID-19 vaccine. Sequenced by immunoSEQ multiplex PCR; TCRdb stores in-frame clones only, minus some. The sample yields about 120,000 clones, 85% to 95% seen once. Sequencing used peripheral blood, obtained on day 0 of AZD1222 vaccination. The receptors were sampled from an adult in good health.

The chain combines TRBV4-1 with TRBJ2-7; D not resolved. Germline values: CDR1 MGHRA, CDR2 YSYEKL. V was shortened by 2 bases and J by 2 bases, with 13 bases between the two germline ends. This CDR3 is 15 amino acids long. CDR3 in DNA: TGCGCCAGCAGCCAAAGGGCCCCTGCCACCTACGAGCAGTACTTC. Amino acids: CASSQRAPATYEQYF.

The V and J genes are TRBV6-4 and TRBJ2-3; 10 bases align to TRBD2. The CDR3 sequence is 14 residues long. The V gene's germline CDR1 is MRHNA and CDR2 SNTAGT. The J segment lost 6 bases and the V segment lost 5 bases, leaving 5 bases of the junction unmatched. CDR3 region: CASSPAAGGDTQYF. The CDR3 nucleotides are TGTGCCAGCAGTCCCGCAGCGGGGGGGGATACGCAGTATTTT.

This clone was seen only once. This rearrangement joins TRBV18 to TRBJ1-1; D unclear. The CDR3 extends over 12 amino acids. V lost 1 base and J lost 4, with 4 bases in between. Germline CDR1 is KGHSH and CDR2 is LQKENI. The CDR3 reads CASSPRVTEAFF. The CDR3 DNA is TGTGCCAGCTCACCACGGGTCACTGAAGCTTTCTTT.

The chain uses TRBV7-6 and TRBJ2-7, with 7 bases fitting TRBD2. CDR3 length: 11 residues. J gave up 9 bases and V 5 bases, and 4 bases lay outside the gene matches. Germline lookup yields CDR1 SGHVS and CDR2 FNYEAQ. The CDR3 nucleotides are TGTGCCAGCAGCCCAGGGAGGGTGCAGTACTTC. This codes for CASSPGRVQYF.

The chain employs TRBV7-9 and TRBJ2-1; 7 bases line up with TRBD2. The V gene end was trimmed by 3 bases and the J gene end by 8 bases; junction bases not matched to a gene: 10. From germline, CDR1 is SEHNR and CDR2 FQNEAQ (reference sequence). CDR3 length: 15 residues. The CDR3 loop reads CASSFGEGGPDEQFF. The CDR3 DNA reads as TGTGCCAGCAGCTTCGGGGAGGGAGGGCCCGATGAGCAGTTCTTC.

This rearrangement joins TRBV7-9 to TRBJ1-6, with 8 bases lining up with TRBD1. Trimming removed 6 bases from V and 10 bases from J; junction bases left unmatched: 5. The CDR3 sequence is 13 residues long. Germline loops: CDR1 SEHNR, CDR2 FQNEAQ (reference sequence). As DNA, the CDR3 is TGTGCCAGCAGTCCAGGGGGCAACTCACCCCTCCACTTT. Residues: CASSPGGNSPLHF. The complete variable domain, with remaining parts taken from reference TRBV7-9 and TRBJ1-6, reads DTGVSQNPRHKITKRGQNVTFRCDPISEHNRLYWYRQTLGQGPEFLTYFQNEAQLEKSRLLSDRFSAERPKGSFSTLEIQRTEQGDSAMYLCASSPGGNSPLHFGNGTRLTVT.

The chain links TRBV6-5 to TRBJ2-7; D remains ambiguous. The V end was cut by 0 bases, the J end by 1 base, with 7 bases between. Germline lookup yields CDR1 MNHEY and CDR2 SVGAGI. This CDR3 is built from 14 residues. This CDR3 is CASSYSGTSYEQYF. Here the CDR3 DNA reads TGTGCCAGCAGTTACTCGGGAACTTCCTACGAGCAGTACTTC.

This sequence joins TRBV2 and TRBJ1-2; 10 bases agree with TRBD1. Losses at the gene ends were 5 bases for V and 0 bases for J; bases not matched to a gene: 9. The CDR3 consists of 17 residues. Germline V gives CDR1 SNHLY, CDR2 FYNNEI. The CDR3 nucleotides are TGTGCCAGCAGTAGAGCCGGGACAGGGGTTTCTAACTATGGCTACACCTTC. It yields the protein CASSRAGTGVSNYGYTF.

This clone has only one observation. The CDR3 region has the DNA TGTGCCAGCAGCCGACAGATGAACACTGAAGCTTTCTTT. Protein product: CASSRQMNTEAFF. V usage is TRBV14 and J usage is TRBJ1-1; tentatively, D is TRBD1 (5 bases). Looked up from germline, CDR1 is SGHDN and CDR2 is FVKESK. V lost 4 bases and J 0 bases, leaving 6 bases between the germline ends. The CDR3 loop spans 13 amino acids.

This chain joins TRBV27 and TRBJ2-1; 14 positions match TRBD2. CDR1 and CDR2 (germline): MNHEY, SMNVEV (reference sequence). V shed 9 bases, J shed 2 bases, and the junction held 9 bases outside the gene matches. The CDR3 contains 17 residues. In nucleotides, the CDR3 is TGTGCCAGTACCGGGACTAGCGGGAGTAGGGCCTACAATGAGCAGTTCTTC. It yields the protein CASTGTSGSRAYNEQFF.

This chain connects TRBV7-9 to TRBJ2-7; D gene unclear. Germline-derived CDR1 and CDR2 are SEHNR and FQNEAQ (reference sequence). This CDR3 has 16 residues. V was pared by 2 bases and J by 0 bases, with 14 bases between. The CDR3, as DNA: TGTGCCAGCAGCTTATACCCCCTCGGTAGCTCCTACGAGCAGTACTTC. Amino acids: CASSLYPLGSSYEQYF.

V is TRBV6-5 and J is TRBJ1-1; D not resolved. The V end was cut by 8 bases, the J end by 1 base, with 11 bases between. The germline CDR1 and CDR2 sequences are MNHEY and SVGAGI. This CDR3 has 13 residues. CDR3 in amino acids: CASPLPGNTEAFF. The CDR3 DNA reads TGTGCCAGCCCCCTTCCGGGGAACACTGAAGCTTTCTTT.

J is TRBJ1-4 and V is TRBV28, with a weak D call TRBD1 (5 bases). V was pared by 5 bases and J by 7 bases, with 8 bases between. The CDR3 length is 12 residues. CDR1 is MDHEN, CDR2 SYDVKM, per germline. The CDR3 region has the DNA TGTGCCAGCAGTCAGGGAGGTGAAAAACTGTTTTTT. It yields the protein CASSQGGEKLFF.

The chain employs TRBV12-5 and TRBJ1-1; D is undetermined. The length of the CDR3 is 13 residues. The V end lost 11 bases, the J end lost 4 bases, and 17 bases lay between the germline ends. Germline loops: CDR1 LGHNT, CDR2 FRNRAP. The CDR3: CAGRRGEGTEAFF. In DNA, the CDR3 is TGTGCTGGCCGGCGGGGAGAGGGCACTGAAGCTTTCTTT.

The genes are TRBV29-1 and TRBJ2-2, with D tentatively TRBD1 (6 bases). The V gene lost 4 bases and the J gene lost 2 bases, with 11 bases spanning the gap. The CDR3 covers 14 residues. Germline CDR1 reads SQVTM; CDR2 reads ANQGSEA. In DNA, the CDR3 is TGCAGCGTTGTTCAGGGGATTAACACCGGGGAGCTGTTTTTT. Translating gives CSVVQGINTGELFF.

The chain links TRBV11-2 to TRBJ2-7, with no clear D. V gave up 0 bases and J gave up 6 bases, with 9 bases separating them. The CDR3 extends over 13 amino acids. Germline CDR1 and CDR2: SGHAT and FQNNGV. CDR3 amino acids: CASSLDRLAEQYF. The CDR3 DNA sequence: TGTGCCAGCAGCTTAGATCGCTTGGCCGAGCAGTACTTC.

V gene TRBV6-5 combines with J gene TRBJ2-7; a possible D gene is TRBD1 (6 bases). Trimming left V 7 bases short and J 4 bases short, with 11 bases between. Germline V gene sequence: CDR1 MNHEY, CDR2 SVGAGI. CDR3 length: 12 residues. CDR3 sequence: CASTPQGYEQYF. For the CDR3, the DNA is TGTGCCAGCACCCCTCAGGGGTACGAGCAGTACTTC.

For the CDR3, the DNA is TGTGCCAGCAGTTTATCTCCGGGGAGTGACACTGAAGCTTTCTTT. Translated: CASSLSPGSDTEAFF. The chain couples TRBV27 to TRBJ1-1, with no clear D. This CDR3 region has 15 residues. Trimming took 0 bases from V and 3 from J, leaving 11 bases between them. CDR1 and CDR2 from the germline V gene are MNHEY and SMNVEV (reference sequence).

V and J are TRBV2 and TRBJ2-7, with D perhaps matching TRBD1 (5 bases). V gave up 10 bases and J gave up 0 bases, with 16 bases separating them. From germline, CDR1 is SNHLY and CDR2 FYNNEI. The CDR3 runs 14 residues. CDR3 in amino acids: CANMDIRNSYEQYF. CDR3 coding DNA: TGTGCCAACATGGACATACGCAACTCCTACGAGCAGTACTTC.

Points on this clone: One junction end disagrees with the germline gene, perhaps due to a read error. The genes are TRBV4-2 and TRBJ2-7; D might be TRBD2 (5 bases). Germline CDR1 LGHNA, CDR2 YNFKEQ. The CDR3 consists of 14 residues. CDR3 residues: CASSQDDLRGGRDF. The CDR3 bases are TGTGCCAGCAGCCAAGACGACCTCCGCGGAGGCCGTGACTTC.

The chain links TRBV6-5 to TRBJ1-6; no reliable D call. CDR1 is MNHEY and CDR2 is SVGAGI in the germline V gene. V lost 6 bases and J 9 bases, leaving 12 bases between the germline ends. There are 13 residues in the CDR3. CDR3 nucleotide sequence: TGTGCCAGCAGCCCCGAACGAGGTTCACCCCTCCACTTT. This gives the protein CASSPERGSPLHF.

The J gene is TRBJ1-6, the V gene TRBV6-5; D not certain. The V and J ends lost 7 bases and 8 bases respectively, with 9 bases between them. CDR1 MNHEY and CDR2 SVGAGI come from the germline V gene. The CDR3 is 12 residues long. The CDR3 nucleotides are TGTGCCAGCAAGGGTAACGATTCACCCCTCCACTTT. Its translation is CASKGNDSPLHF.

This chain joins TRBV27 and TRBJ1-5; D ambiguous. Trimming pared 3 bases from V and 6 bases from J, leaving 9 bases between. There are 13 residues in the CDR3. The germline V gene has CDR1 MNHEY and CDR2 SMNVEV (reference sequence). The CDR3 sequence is CASSLAVGQPQHF. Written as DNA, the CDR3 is TGTGCCAGCAGTTTGGCGGTTGGTCAGCCCCAGCATTTT.

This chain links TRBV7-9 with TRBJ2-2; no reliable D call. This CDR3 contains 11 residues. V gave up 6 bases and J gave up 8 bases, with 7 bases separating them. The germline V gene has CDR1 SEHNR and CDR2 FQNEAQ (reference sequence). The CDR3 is CASRFRGELFF. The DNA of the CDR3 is TGTGCCAGCAGGTTTAGGGGGGAGCTGTTTTTT.

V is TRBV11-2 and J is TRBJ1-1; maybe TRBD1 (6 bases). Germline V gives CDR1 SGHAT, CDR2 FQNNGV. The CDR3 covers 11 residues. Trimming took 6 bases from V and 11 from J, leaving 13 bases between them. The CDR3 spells CASSTGFVAFF. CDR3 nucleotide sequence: TGTGCCAGCAGTACAGGGTTTGTGGCTTTCTTT.

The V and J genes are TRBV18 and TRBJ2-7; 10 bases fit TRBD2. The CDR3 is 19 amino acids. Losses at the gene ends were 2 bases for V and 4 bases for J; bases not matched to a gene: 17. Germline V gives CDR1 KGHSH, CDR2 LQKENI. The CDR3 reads CASSPGYKSRTSGLYEQYF. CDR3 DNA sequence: TGTGCCAGCTCACCAGGCTACAAATCACGGACTAGCGGTCTATACGAGCAGTACTTC.

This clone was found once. The CDR3 sequence: CASTHRSPPNTGELFF. Written as DNA, the CDR3 is TGTGCCAGTACCCACAGGTCCCCACCGAACACCGGGGAGCTGTTTTTT. This chain uses TRBV19 with TRBJ2-2; D might be TRBD1 (5 bases). V lost 7 bases, J lost 0 bases, and 15 bases lay in between. Germline CDR1 reads LNHDA; CDR2 reads SQIVND (reference sequence). The CDR3 has 16 amino acids.

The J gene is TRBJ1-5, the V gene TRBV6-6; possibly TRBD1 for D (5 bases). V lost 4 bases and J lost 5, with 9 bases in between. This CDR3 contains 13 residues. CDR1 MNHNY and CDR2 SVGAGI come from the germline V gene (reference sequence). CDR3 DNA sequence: TGTGCCAGCAGTTTTCAGGGAGATCAGCCCCAGCATTTT. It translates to CASSFQGDQPQHF.

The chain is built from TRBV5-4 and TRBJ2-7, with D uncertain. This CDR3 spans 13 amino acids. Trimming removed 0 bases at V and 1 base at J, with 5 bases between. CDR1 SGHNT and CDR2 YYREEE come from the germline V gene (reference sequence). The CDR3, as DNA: TGTGCCAGCAGCTTGGACAGATCCTACGAGCAGTACTTC. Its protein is CASSLDRSYEQYF. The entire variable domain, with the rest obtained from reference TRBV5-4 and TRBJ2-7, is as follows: ETGVTQSPTHLIKTRGQQVTLRCSSQSGHNTVSWYQQALGQGPQFIFQYYREEENGRGNFPPRFSGLQFPNYSSELNVNALELDDSALYLCASSLDRSYEQYFGPGTRLTVT.

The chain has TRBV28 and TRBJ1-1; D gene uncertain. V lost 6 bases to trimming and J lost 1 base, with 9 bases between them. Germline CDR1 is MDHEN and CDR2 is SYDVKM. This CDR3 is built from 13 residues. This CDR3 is CASSPWWNTEAFF. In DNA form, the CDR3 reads TGTGCCAGCAGCCCATGGTGGAACACTGAAGCTTTCTTT.

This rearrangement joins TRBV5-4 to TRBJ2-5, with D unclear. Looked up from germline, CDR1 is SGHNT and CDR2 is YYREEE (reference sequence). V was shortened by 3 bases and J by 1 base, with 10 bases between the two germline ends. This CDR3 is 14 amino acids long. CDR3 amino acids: CASSSDISQETQYF. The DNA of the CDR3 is TGTGCCAGCAGCTCCGATATTTCCCAAGAGACCCAGTACTTC.